The rows below give T cell receptor beta chains drawn from one sample of a study of T cells in Graves' hyperthyroidism and ophthalmopathy. TCRdb independently ran MiXCR on the multiplex PCR reads; one entry per CDR3 protein. The sample has some 500,000 distinct CDR3 sequences; 14% are singletons. The sequenced material came from blood. The receptors originated from a woman aged 18-29 years with Graves' hyperthyroidism. CDR3s include the opening cysteine and the closing phenylalanine or tryptophan.

v_call cdr3_aa
TRBV6-4 CASSEGLSGENEQFF
TRBV12-3/TRBV12-4 CASSFPGRLNTEAFF
TRBV18 CASSPTSGRAGEQYF
TRBV6-2/TRBV6-3 CASRYRENTEAFF
TRBV19 CASSIGPTGSNSPLHF
TRBV12-3/TRBV12-4 CASSTGTAYGYTF
TRBV6-6 CASSYITAKAPQPQHF
TRBV19 CASRQGNGETQYF
TRBV30 CAWGKDEQGDTQYF
TRBV12-3/TRBV12-4 CASSIPPGMYEQFF
TRBV12-3/TRBV12-4 CASSFGGQNYGYTF
TRBV24-1 CATSDLGGSSYNEQFF
TRBV20-1 CSARASGRVVGTGELFF
TRBV11-2 CASSLDRRGQGVSYEQYF
TRBV28 CASSFEEWEVAAQHF
TRBV27 CASSLLGFNQPQHF
TRBV30 CACTQGGVEKLFF
TRBV5-1 CASTPSGTGLTGELFF
TRBV13 CASSDLLSNMRGRDYGYTF
TRBV24-1 CATSDGSGGPYEQYF
TRBV12-3/TRBV12-4 CASSSLDVGEKLFF
TRBV6-1 CASSLGQETNYGYTF
TRBV7-9 CASSFRPATEAFF
TRBV12-3/TRBV12-4 CASSLLGEAFF
TRBV19 CASSPNPGLAGGYEQFF
TRBV15 CATSRRDRDRYGYAF
TRBV10-3 CAISLGGQVSTDTQYF
TRBV20-1 CSAHLRGSETQYF
TRBV2 CASNGLAGYNEQFF
TRBV20-1 CSAPARRGLNEQFF
TRBV12-3/TRBV12-4 CASRRENEQFF
TRBV27 CASSLMGWETQYF
TRBV4-1 CASSQHLEGFGTEAFF
TRBV19 CASTNTPGTGTYGYTF
TRBV2 CASTLNREGGYTF
TRBV20-1 CSATSENGAYNEQFF
TRBV5-1 CASSEAQGSGQYYNEQFF